One and the same sample provided the 30 T cell receptor beta chains below, sequenced in a study of Ad26.COV2.S vaccination and SARS-CoV-2 variants. The table came from immunoSEQ multiplex PCR; TCRdb's copy has only in-frame clones and leaves some out. This sample has over 200,000 clones, with around nine tenths found just once. The treatment denotes: 19 received Ad26.COV2.S at low or high dose, single or two shots; roughly five received placebo; per-sample allocation not given. Collection of the samples took place on day 63 after the first injection of vaccine or placebo. The sequencing used peripheral blood, collected in a trial of Ad26.COV2.S vaccine versus placebo. These receptors originate from a person between 18 and 65 years old who received the Ad26.COV2.S COVID-19 vaccine or a placebo.

As for this clone: Compared with germline, one end of the junction differs, possibly owing to a read error. The rearrangement uses TRBV6-2 or TRBV6-3 and TRBJ2-3; 11 nucleotides line up with TRBD2. The CDR3 is made up of 19 amino acids. Looked up from germline, CDR1 is MNHEY and CDR2 is SVGEGT. This CDR3 is CASSNSPGLAALSTDTQYF. The CDR3 DNA is TGTGCCAGCAGTAACTCACCGGGACTAGCGGCCCTTAGCACAGATACGCAGTATTTT.

The rearrangement joins TRBV5-1 to TRBJ1-4; D is unclear. V was trimmed by 0 bases and J by 8 bases, leaving 11 bases between them. Per the germline V gene, CDR1 is SGHRS and CDR2 is YFSETQ. This CDR3 spans 14 amino acids. In DNA, the CDR3 is TGCGCCAGCAGCTTGGAGCGGTTCCGGGAAAAACTGTTTTTT. Its protein is CASSLERFREKLFF.

The count of this clone is one. The J gene is TRBJ2-7, the V gene TRBV4-1; TRBD1 matches 9 bases. Looked up from germline, CDR1 is MGHRA and CDR2 is YSYEKL. V dropped 0 bases and J dropped 7; count of bases not matched to a gene: 10. The CDR3 contains 16 residues. The CDR3 coding sequence is TGCGCCAGCAGCCAAGATAGGATGGGACAGGGTCAAGAGCAGTACTTC. As protein: CASSQDRMGQGQEQYF.

This clone was observed at least ten times. As DNA, the CDR3 is TGTGCCAGCAGTGAAGGACAGGGAAGTTCACCCCTCCACTTT. Protein product: CASSEGQGSSPLHF. The V gene is TRBV6-1, the J gene TRBJ1-6; the match to TRBD1 covers 7 bases. Looked up from germline, CDR1 is MNHNS and CDR2 is SASEGT. The V segment lost 1 base and the J segment 9 bases; nucleotides outside the gene matches: 3. The CDR3 runs to 14 residues.

The chain has TRBV5-1 and TRBJ2-1, with D possibly matching TRBD2 (6 bases). Germline V CDR1 and CDR2: SGHRS, YFSETQ. CDR3 size: 15 residues. V lost 6 bases, J lost 10 bases, and 23 bases lay in between. CDR3 in DNA: TGCGCCAGCATGACGGCTAGCGCCCCAGGCTTGGAGCAGTTCTTC. Encoded protein: CASMTASAPGLEQFF.

The chain employs TRBV5-1 and TRBJ2-7; D is possibly TRBD2 (6 bases). V shed 1 base and J shed 2 bases, with 10 bases lying between them. The CDR3 totals 14 residues. Germline CDR1 is SGHRS and CDR2 is YFSETQ. The CDR3 sequence: CASSLIAAPYEQYF. The CDR3 DNA is TGCGCCAGCAGCTTGATAGCGGCCCCCTACGAGCAGTACTTC.

This rearrangement joins TRBV6-5 to TRBJ2-1; 15 nucleotides align to TRBD2. The CDR3 has 15 amino acids. CDR1 MNHEY and CDR2 SVGAGI come from the germline V gene. After removal of 5 bases from V and 8 bases from J, the junction contained 4 bases not matched to a gene. The CDR3 DNA reads as TGTGCCAGCAGTAGGGGACTAGCGGGAGGCTATGAGCAGTTCTTC. Translating gives CASSRGLAGGYEQFF.

CDR3 coding DNA: TGTGCCAGCAGCCAAGATGGAATTCCAGCCCCCACAGATACGCAGTATTTT. Protein product: CASSQDGIPAPTDTQYF. The genes are TRBV3-1 (or the pseudogene TRBV3-2) and TRBJ2-3; D is unresolved. Germline loops: CDR1 LGHDT, CDR2 YNNKEL (reference sequence). Trimming stripped 0 bases from V and 2 bases from J, with 15 bases between. The CDR3 covers 17 residues.

The genes are TRBV18 and TRBJ2-1, with TRBD2 matching over 8 bases. Germline-derived CDR1 and CDR2 are KGHSH and LQKENI. V was pared by 6 bases and J by 2 bases, with 9 bases of the junction left unmatched. CDR3 length: 16 amino acids. CDR3 region: CASSFITSGTYNEQFF. In nucleotides, the CDR3 is TGTGCCAGCTCCTTCATAACTAGCGGTACCTACAATGAGCAGTTCTTC.

The chain employs TRBV7-2 and TRBJ2-7, with D possibly TRBD1 on 6 matching bases. The germline CDR1 and CDR2 sequences are SGHTA and FQGNSA. The CDR3 contains 13 residues. V shed 3 bases and J shed 6 bases, with 12 bases lying between them. The CDR3 region has the DNA TGTGCCAGCAGCTTCCGGGACAATACCGAGCAGTACTTC. The encoded protein is CASSFRDNTEQYF.

This clone appeared a few times. This chain links TRBV19 with TRBJ1-4, with D hard to call. The CDR3 contains 14 residues. Between the trimmed V and J ends, which lost 5 bases and 5 bases, there was a span of 12 bases. Germline V CDR1 and CDR2: LNHDA, SQIVND (reference sequence). The CDR3 DNA reads as TGTGCCAGTAGTGAGTTAGCCGAGAATGAAAAACTGTTTTTT. It is translated as CASSELAENEKLFF.

This clone was picked up a small number of times. The chain uses TRBV9 and TRBJ2-7; D gene unclear. CDR1 is SGDLS, CDR2 YYNGEE, per germline. The CDR3 covers 14 residues. With 3 bases removed from V and 2 bases from J, the gap between germline ends came to 12 bases. The chain's CDR3 is CASSAMDYTYEQYF. For the CDR3, the DNA is TGTGCCAGCAGCGCGATGGATTATACCTACGAGCAGTACTTC.

The chain uses TRBV30 and TRBJ1-1; possibly TRBD1 for D (5 bases). Per the germline V gene, CDR1 is GTSNPN and CDR2 is SVGIG (reference sequence). V was shortened by 0 bases and J by 6 bases, with 11 bases between the two germline ends. CDR3 length equals 13 residues. The CDR3 region has the DNA TGTGCCTGGAGTGTAAGGGGAAGCGCTGAAGCTTTCTTT. Protein product: CAWSVRGSAEAFF.

The rearrangement joins TRBV4-3 to TRBJ1-5; no firm D call. V was clipped by 1 base and J by 6 bases, with 10 bases between them. Germline values: CDR1 LGHNA, CDR2 YSLEER. CDR3 length: 14 amino acids. The CDR3 is CASSQVRIGQPQHF. The DNA of the CDR3 is TGCGCCAGCAGCCAAGTCCGGATCGGTCAGCCCCAGCATTTT.

This rearrangement joins TRBV19 to TRBJ1-6; no clear D gene. V was pared by 6 bases and J by 7 bases, with 16 bases between. Germline values: CDR1 LNHDA, CDR2 SQIVND (reference sequence). The CDR3 has 15 residues. Here the CDR3 reads CASRPHDSPNSPLHF. The DNA of the CDR3 is TGTGCCAGTAGACCCCACGATTCCCCCAATTCACCCCTCCACTTT.

The chain carries TRBV6-2 or TRBV6-3 and TRBJ2-7; TRBD2 aligns across 10 bases. J was trimmed by 5 bases and V by 2 bases; bases with no gene match: 9. CDR1 is MNHEY and CDR2 is SVGEGT in the germline V gene. This CDR3 region has 16 residues. CDR3 amino acids: CASSYPPAGGPHEQYF. CDR3 coding DNA: TGTGCCAGCAGTTACCCCCCAGCGGGGGGGCCCCACGAGCAGTACTTC.

This clone came up once. The chain employs TRBV7-2 and TRBJ2-3; TRBD2 might be the D (6 bases). The CDR3 length is 15 residues. V lost 4 bases and J lost 2, with 13 bases in between. Germline CDR1 SGHTA, CDR2 FQGNSA. This CDR3 is CASSSTGLFTDTQYF. The CDR3 DNA reads TGTGCCAGCAGCTCCACGGGACTTTTCACAGATACGCAGTATTTT.

This chain connects TRBV6-2 or TRBV6-3 to TRBJ1-2; D gene ambiguous. Germline loops: CDR1 MNHEY, CDR2 SVGEGT. The CDR3 spans 14 residues. V was shortened by 6 bases and J by 4 bases, with 15 bases between the two germline ends. As DNA, the CDR3 is TGTGCCAGCAGCCCTCAAGGCAGTACCTATGGCTACACCTTC. As protein: CASSPQGSTYGYTF.

V gene TRBV5-1 combines with J gene TRBJ2-3; D is uncertain. There are 16 residues in the CDR3. Trimming took 3 bases from V and 0 from J, leaving 14 bases between them. The V gene's germline CDR1 is SGHRS and CDR2 YFSETQ. CDR3 bases: TGCGCCAGCAGCTCACGCACTGGAGCTAGCACAGATACGCAGTATTTT. Translating it yields CASSSRTGASTDTQYF. The full variable domain, with the rest looked up from reference TRBV5-1 and TRBJ2-3, is KAGVTQTPRYLIKTRGQQVTLSCSPISGHRSVSWYQQTPGQGLQFLFEYFSETQRNKGNFPGRFSGRQFSNSRSEMNVSTLELGDSALYLCASSSRTGASTDTQYFGPGTRLTVL.

The chain uses TRBV4-3 and TRBJ2-7; tentatively, D is TRBD1 (6 bases). Trimming took off 0 bases at V and 5 bases at J, with 11 bases between the two ends. Germline V lookup: CDR1 LGHNA, CDR2 YSLEER. The CDR3 runs 14 residues. DNA of the CDR3: TGCGCCAGCAGCCAAGATGGGGGCCGGGACGAGCAGTACTTC. Its protein product is CASSQDGGRDEQYF.

The chain employs TRBV29-1 and TRBJ2-1; maybe TRBD1 (5 bases). The V end was cut by 6 bases, the J end by 9 bases, with 12 bases between. This CDR3 region has 11 residues. CDR1 and CDR2 (germline): SQVTM, ANQGSEA. This CDR3 reads CSVPHGAEQFF. The CDR3 DNA reads as TGCAGCGTCCCACATGGGGCTGAGCAGTTCTTC.

The chain recombines TRBV25-1 with TRBJ2-1; 7 nucleotides line up with TRBD2. The CDR3 length is 16 residues. After removal of 4 bases from V and 8 bases from J, the junction contained 14 bases not matched to a gene. The germline V gene has CDR1 MGHDK and CDR2 SYGVNS. CDR3 DNA sequence: TGTGCCAGCAGTGGACGGGAGGCGGGAAGAGGCGATGAGCAGTTCTTC. This encodes CASSGREAGRGDEQFF.

The J gene is TRBJ2-2, the V gene TRBV4-3; perhaps TRBD2 as D (6 bases). The CDR3 runs to 14 residues. Germline loops: CDR1 LGHNA, CDR2 YSLEER. Deletions cut 0 bases from V and 4 bases from J, with 6 bases between. The DNA for the CDR3 is TGCGCCAGCAGCCAAGAGCGGGGCACCGGGGAGCTGTTTTTT. Its protein product is CASSQERGTGELFF.

For this clone: Sequence at one end of the junction differs from germline and may be a read error. J is TRBJ1-3 and V is TRBV7-7; D is unclear. Germline V gene sequence: CDR1 SSHAT, CDR2 FNYEAQ (reference sequence). This CDR3 is 15 amino acids long. The CDR3 loop reads CASSPAVGSGNTIYF. CDR3 sequence (DNA): TGTGCTAGCAGCCCCGCCGTGGGCTCTGGAAACACCATATATTTT.

The rearrangement links TRBV9 to TRBJ2-1; the match to TRBD2 covers 11 bases. Germline values: CDR1 SGDLS, CDR2 YYNGEE. Germline trimming cut 3 bases from V and 6 bases from J; bases unmatched to any gene: 5. CDR3 length: 15 amino acids. The CDR3 nucleotides read TGTGCCAGCAGCGCATTAGCGGGGGGGCTCAATGAGCAGTTCTTC. This codes for CASSALAGGLNEQFF.

The chain couples TRBV5-1 to TRBJ1-1; D gene unclear. Trimming stripped 1 base from V and 9 bases from J, with 16 bases between. The CDR3 length is 14 residues. The germline V gene encodes CDR1 SGHRS and CDR2 YFSETQ. CDR3 sequence: CASSLSGGILQAFF. CDR3 nucleotides: TGCGCCAGCAGCTTGTCTGGCGGAATCTTACAAGCTTTCTTT.

The sample holds a few counts of this clone. This chain links TRBV15 with TRBJ2-1; D is uncertain. The CDR3 length is 15 residues. CDR1 is LNHNV, CDR2 YYDKDF, per germline (reference sequence). Trimming cost V 7 bases and J 0 bases, with 13 bases left between them. The CDR3 region has the DNA TGTGCCACCACTAAAACTTTAAGCTCCTACAATGAGCAGTTCTTC. This sequence encodes CATTKTLSSYNEQFF. The full variable domain, its missing parts supplied by reference TRBV15 and TRBJ2-1, is DAMVIQNPRYQVTQFGKPVTLSCSQTLNHNVMYWYQQKSSQAPKLLFHYYDKDFNNEADTPDNFQSRRPNTSFCFLDIRSPGLGDTAMYLCATTKTLSSYNEQFFGPGTRLTVL.

The chain is built from TRBV29-1 and TRBJ1-6; D gene uncertain. Trimming stripped 4 bases from V and 5 bases from J, with 9 bases between. From germline, CDR1 is SQVTM and CDR2 ANQGSEA. This CDR3 comprises 13 residues. CDR3 nucleotides: TGCAGCGTTGGGGCAGGCCATAATTCACCCCTCCACTTT. It specifies CSVGAGHNSPLHF.

The chain employs TRBV5-1 and TRBJ2-2, with D possibly being TRBD1 (5 bases). V was trimmed by 0 bases and J by 6 bases, leaving 9 bases between them. CDR3 length: 14 residues. Germline V gene sequence: CDR1 SGHRS, CDR2 YFSETQ. CDR3 DNA sequence: TGCGCCAGCAGCTTGGAAGGGGTCGCCGGGGAGCTGTTTTTT. Protein product: CASSLEGVAGELFF.

The chain recombines TRBV18 with TRBJ1-5; D not certain. CDR1 is KGHSH and CDR2 is LQKENI in the germline V gene. The CDR3 runs 13 residues. V was clipped by 4 bases and J by 5 bases, with 9 bases between them. The DNA of the CDR3 is TGTGCCAGCTCACTAGACTTGTATCAGCCCCAGCATTTT. Translating gives CASSLDLYQPQHF.